The 10 T cell receptor beta chains given below trace back to one sample, sequenced in a study of cytomegalovirus exposure and HLA in healthy donors. The PCR had 60 Vbeta and 13 Jbeta primers. Using immunoSEQ multiplex PCR, the repertoire was profiled, and TCRdb retains in-frame clones only, with some absent. The sample lists 80,000 to 100,000 clones; roughly 80% were seen once. Sequenced material: PBMCs. All receptors derive from a human donor in good health.

The chain links TRBV4-3 to TRBJ2-5; maybe TRBD1 (6 bases). V dropped 5 bases and J dropped 2 bases, with 9 bases sitting between them. CDR3 length equals 13 residues. Germline V gene data show CDR1 as LGHNA and CDR2 as YSLEER. The CDR3 sequence is CASSNTGQETQYF. CDR3 nucleotides: TGCGCCAGCAGCAATACAGGGCAAGAGACCCAGTACTTC.

This clone was found a few times. The rearrangement links TRBV7-9 to TRBJ1-1, with D hard to call. The V end lost 3 bases, the J end lost 8 bases, and 10 bases lay between the germline ends. Looked up from germline, CDR1 is SEHNR and CDR2 is FQNEAQ (reference sequence). This CDR3 is 12 amino acids long. This CDR3 is CASSLVTHEAFF. Here the CDR3 DNA reads TGTGCCAGCAGCTTGGTGACACACGAAGCTTTCTTT.

V usage is TRBV14 and J usage is TRBJ2-7; D gene ambiguous. Germline V gene sequence: CDR1 SGHDN, CDR2 FVKESK. V gave up 3 bases and J gave up 0 bases, with 9 bases separating them. The CDR3 totals 14 residues. The CDR3 DNA reads as TGTGCCAGCAGCCATTGGCGGAGCTCCTACGAGCAGTACTTC. Residues: CASSHWRSSYEQYF. Looking up the rest from reference TRBV14 and TRBJ2-7 gives the full variable domain: EAGVTQFPSHSVIEKGQTVTLRCDPISGHDNLYWYRRVMGKEIKFLLHFVKESKQDESGMPNNRFLAERTGGTYSTLKVQPAELEDSGVYFCASSHWRSSYEQYFGPGTRLTVT.

V usage is TRBV25-1 and J usage is TRBJ2-1; TRBD2 matches at 11 bases. Germline trimming cut 2 bases from V and 6 bases from J; bases unmatched to any gene: 3. CDR1 is MGHDK and CDR2 is SYGVNS in the germline V gene. This CDR3 has 15 amino acids. The CDR3 bases are TGTGCCAGCAGTGAAGAACTAGCGGGGGCCAATGAGCAGTTCTTC. Protein product: CASSEELAGANEQFF.

This clone was counted between two and nine times. V usage is TRBV6-4 and J usage is TRBJ2-5; a weak D match, TRBD2 (5 bases). The germline CDR1 and CDR2 sequences are MRHNA and SNTAGT. Trimming pared 2 bases from V and 7 bases from J, leaving 11 bases between. The CDR3 sequence is 13 residues long. Here the CDR3 DNA reads TGTGCCAGCAGTGACGGAGCCCGGGGGACCCAGTACTTC. Amino acid sequence: CASSDGARGTQYF.

J is TRBJ1-5 and V is TRBV19; 7 bases agree with TRBD1. Germline loops: CDR1 LNHDA, CDR2 SQIVND (reference sequence). CDR3 length equals 19 residues. After removal of 5 bases from V and 2 bases from J, the junction contained 18 bases not matched to a gene. The CDR3 nucleotides read TGTGCCAGTAGTGTACGCGGACAGGCGATAAGTGGTCGCAATCAGCCCCAGCATTTT. Translating gives CASSVRGQAISGRNQPQHF. Full variable domain (remainder filled in from reference TRBV19 and TRBJ1-5): DGGITQSPKYLFRKEGQNVTLSCEQNLNHDAMYWYRQDPGQGLRLIYYSQIVNDFQKGDIAEGYSVSREKKESFPLTVTSAQKNPTAFYLCASSVRGQAISGRNQPQHFGDGTRLSIL.

The chain employs TRBV9 and TRBJ1-5, with D tentatively TRBD1 (5 bases). Germline CDR1 and CDR2: SGDLS and YYNGEE. This CDR3 comprises 16 residues. With 3 bases removed from V and 3 bases from J, the gap between germline ends came to 16 bases. CDR3 in amino acids: CASSEGQGIANQPQHF. The DNA for the CDR3 is TGTGCCAGCAGCGAGGGGCAGGGTATAGCCAATCAGCCCCAGCATTTT.

J is TRBJ2-2 and V is TRBV6-5; 7 nucleotides agree with TRBD1. The V gene's germline CDR1 is MNHEY and CDR2 SVGAGI. This CDR3 comprises 14 residues. After removal of 4 bases from V and 6 bases from J, the junction contained 5 bases not matched to a gene. In nucleotides, the CDR3 is TGTGCCAGCAGTTTCAGGGGGAGATCCGGGGAGCTGTTTTTT. Translated: CASSFRGRSGELFF.

The chain combines TRBV5-8 with TRBJ2-6; the match to TRBD2 covers 8 bases. The CDR3 extends over 16 amino acids. In germline, CDR1 is SGHTS, CDR2 YDEGEE. With V trimmed by 7 bases and J by 3 bases, 9 bases remained unmatched. CDR3 protein: CASPREGLIGANVLTF. The CDR3 region has the DNA TGTGCCAGCCCCCGGGAGGGTCTCATTGGGGCCAACGTCCTGACTTTC.

The genes are TRBV11-2 and TRBJ1-4; TRBD1 might be the D (5 bases). This CDR3 has 17 amino acids. Germline V gene data show CDR1 as SGHAT and CDR2 as FQNNGV. Trimming pared 8 bases from V and 0 bases from J, leaving 19 bases between. The DNA of the CDR3 is TGTGCCAGCTCCTCTAGGCGACAGAGGACAACTAATGAAAAACTGTTTTTT. Translation gives CASSSRRQRTTNEKLFF.